This TCR beta chain was documented in a study of spatial heterogeneity in lung cancer. Specified time point: sample taken at primary tumor resection. The authors sequenced whole RNA from tumor, nontumor lung or frozen PBMC without sorting. CDR1 and CDR2 (germline): SGHNT, YYREEE (reference sequence). The CDR3 has 15 amino acids. In TCRdb, the 5' RACE reads were re-called with MiXCR into one record per CDR3 protein. The sample consists of under 8,000 distinct CDR3 sequences, about 4% of them appearing once. Worth noting for this clonotype: An end of the junction differs from the germline gene, which may be a read error.

This TCR derives from a female donor with early-stage non-small cell lung cancer. V is TRBV5-4 and J is TRBJ2-3, with D unclear. The sample consisted of normal lung tissue next to the tumor, taken at surgery. Here the CDR3 reads CVSSLDQGRTDTQYF. The CDR3 DNA is TGTGTCAGCAGCTTGGACCAAGGACGCACAGATACGCAGTATTTT.